This entry describes one T cell receptor beta chain. V lost 0 bases to trimming and J lost 10 bases, with 13 bases between them. CDR3 length equals 14 residues. Germline V gene lookup returns CDR1 GTSNPN and CDR2 SVGIG (reference sequence). This sample is drawn from a study of blood T cell repertoires in COVID-19. At the level of the study: Samples representing acute and convalescent COVID-19 were sourced from the United States, Italy and Spain. Sample material is recorded as cDNA or gDNA derived from T cells, B-cell-depleted T cells, or PBMCs.

Original methodology: Amplification from reference gene primers served as the basis for estimated nucleated cell counts. Sequenced by immunoSEQ multiplex PCR; TCRdb stores in-frame clones only, minus some. The DNA gave D and trimming, while V, J and clone size come from that table. The sample has under 85,000 clones; 65% to 85% are singletons. The chain links TRBV30 to TRBJ1-6, with D unresolved. The sequenced sample was peripheral blood. The sequence was collected from a man aged 80 or over with active or convalescent COVID-19. This chain's CDR3 is CAWSVGRPRSPLHF. CDR3 DNA: TGTGCCTGGAGTGTAGGTCGTCCTAGGTCACCCCTCCACTTT.